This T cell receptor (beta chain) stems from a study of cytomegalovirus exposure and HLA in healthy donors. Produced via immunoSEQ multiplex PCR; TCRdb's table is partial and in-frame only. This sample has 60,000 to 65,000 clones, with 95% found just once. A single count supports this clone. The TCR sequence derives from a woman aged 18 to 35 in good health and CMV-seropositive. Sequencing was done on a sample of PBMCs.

In DNA, the CDR3 is TGTGCCAGCAGCTCTTCCTTTTGGCAGACTATCTATGGCTACACCTTC. Translating it yields CASSSSFWQTIYGYTF. This rearrangement joins TRBV7-9 to TRBJ1-2; D remains ambiguous. The V gene lost 4 bases and the J gene lost 4 bases, with 19 bases spanning the gap. CDR3 length: 16 residues. Germline-derived CDR1 and CDR2 are SEHNR and FQNEAQ (reference sequence).